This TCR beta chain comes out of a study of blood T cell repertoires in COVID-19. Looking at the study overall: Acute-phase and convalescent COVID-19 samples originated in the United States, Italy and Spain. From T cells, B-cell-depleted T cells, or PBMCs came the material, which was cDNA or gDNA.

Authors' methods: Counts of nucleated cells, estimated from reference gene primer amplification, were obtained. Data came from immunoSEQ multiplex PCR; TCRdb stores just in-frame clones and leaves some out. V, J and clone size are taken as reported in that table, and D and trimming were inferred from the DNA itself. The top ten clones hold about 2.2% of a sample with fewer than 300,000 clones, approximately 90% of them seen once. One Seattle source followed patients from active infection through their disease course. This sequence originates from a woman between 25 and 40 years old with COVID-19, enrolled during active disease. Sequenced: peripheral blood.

The CDR3 DNA reads as TGTGCCAGCAGTTCGGGAGGGGGCCTTCAGCCCCAGCATTTT. It yields the protein CASSSGGGLQPQHF. This chain links TRBV28 with TRBJ1-5, with 7 bases aligning to TRBD1. Per germline, CDR1 MDHEN and CDR2 SYDVKM. Trimming took 4 bases from V and 6 from J; bases not matched to a gene: 6. This CDR3 spans 14 amino acids.